Below, 11 T cell receptor beta chains from the same sample are listed, as sequenced in a study of cytomegalovirus exposure and HLA in healthy donors. The primer mix had 60 Vbeta and 13 Jbeta primers. Clones were read by immunoSEQ multiplex PCR, and TCRdb kept only the in-frame ones, dropping some. The sample yields around 300,000 clones, roughly 70% seen once. The sample consisted of PBMCs. The source of these receptors is a female donor in good health and CMV-seronegative.

The chain combines TRBV18 with TRBJ2-5; 10 bases align to TRBD2. The CDR3 is 17 amino acids. The germline gives CDR1 KGHSH, CDR2 LQKENI. Germline trimming cut 2 bases from V and 4 bases from J; bases unmatched to any gene: 10. DNA of the CDR3: TGTGCCAGCTCACCATCTACTAGCGGGACAGGCGGAGAGACCCAGTACTTC. Translated, it gives CASSPSTSGTGGETQYF.

The V and J genes are TRBV10-1 and TRBJ2-7, with D possibly matching TRBD1 (5 bases). The CDR3 length is 13 residues. Germline values: CDR1 WNHNN, CDR2 SYGVQD (reference sequence). V lost 4 bases, J lost 4 bases, and 11 bases lay in between. The CDR3 DNA is TGCGCCAGCAGTGCGGCCAGGGAATACGAGCAGTACTTC. Translating it yields CASSAAREYEQYF.

V usage is TRBV5-1 and J usage is TRBJ2-2; 7 nucleotides align to TRBD2. The V gene end was trimmed by 4 bases and the J gene end by 6 bases; junction bases not matched to a gene: 6. The germline gives CDR1 SGHRS, CDR2 YFSETQ. The CDR3 loop spans 14 amino acids. CDR3: CASSVTSAPGELFF. CDR3 bases: TGCGCCAGCAGCGTAACTAGCGCCCCCGGGGAGCTGTTTTTT.

This clone has a single count. This chain joins TRBV15 and TRBJ1-2, with 9 bases aligning to TRBD1. The CDR3 totals 16 residues. Trimming took 0 bases from V and 4 from J; bases not matched to a gene: 6. Germline V gives CDR1 LNHNV, CDR2 YYDKDF (reference sequence). The CDR3 DNA reads TGTGCCACCAGCAGAGATAGAGGGACAGGGAGCTATGGCTACACCTTC. Translation gives CATSRDRGTGSYGYTF. Full variable domain (remainder filled in from reference TRBV15 and TRBJ1-2): DAMVIQNPRYQVTQFGKPVTLSCSQTLNHNVMYWYQQKSSQAPKLLFHYYDKDFNNEADTPDNFQSRRPNTSFCFLDIRSPGLGDTAMYLCATSRDRGTGSYGYTFGSGTRLTVV.

V usage is TRBV6-5 and J usage is TRBJ2-5, with D tentatively TRBD1 (5 bases). The end of the DNA is better explained by TRBJ2-7, so the J call may be wrong. The CDR3 runs to 12 residues. CDR1 is MNHEY and CDR2 is SVGAGI in the germline V gene. CDR3 coding DNA: TGTGCCAGCAGACGAGACAGCTACGAGCAGTACTTC. As protein: CASRRDSYEQYF.

This chain joins TRBV9 and TRBJ2-5; 7 bases are a match to TRBD1. The DNA end is more similar to TRBJ2-7, so the J call may be wrong. Germline V CDR1 and CDR2: SGDLS, YYNGEE. This CDR3 spans 13 amino acids. DNA of the CDR3: TGTGCCAGCTCCATTTCAGGGGGTAACGAGCAGTACTTC. Its protein product is CASSISGGNEQYF.

V gene TRBV6-6 combines with J gene TRBJ2-1; D is ambiguous. The CDR3 is 13 residues long. The V end lost 2 bases, the J end lost 4 bases, and 6 bases lay between the germline ends. The germline V gene encodes CDR1 MNHNY and CDR2 SVGAGI (reference sequence). CDR3 bases: TGTGCCAGCAGTTACGGCCAGTACAATGAGCAGTTCTTC. Protein sequence: CASSYGQYNEQFF.

The gene calls are TRBV6-6 and TRBJ2-3; 11 bases align to TRBD2. The CDR3 runs to 12 residues. The V and J ends lost 5 bases and 14 bases, in that order; junction bases with no gene match: 6. Germline assignment: CDR1 MNHNY and CDR2 SVGAGI (reference sequence). The CDR3 spells CASSQLAGVGYF. The CDR3 coding sequence is TGTGCCAGCAGTCAACTAGCGGGAGTGGGGTATTTT.

The rearrangement uses TRBV7-7 and TRBJ2-2, with 7 nucleotides matching TRBD1. In germline, CDR1 is SSHAT, CDR2 FNYEAQ (reference sequence). This CDR3 comprises 19 residues. V trimming: 4 bases; J trimming: 1 base; junction bases outside the gene matches: 15. CDR3 sequence reads: CASSSIRGGPGMNTGELFF. The CDR3 DNA sequence: TGTGCCAGCAGCTCAATTAGAGGGGGCCCGGGGATGAACACCGGGGAGCTGTTTTTT.

The chain carries TRBV5-6 and TRBJ2-3; 10 nucleotides align to TRBD2. In germline, CDR1 is SGHDT, CDR2 YYEEEE. The J segment lost 6 bases and the V segment lost 2 bases, leaving 3 bases of the junction unmatched. This CDR3 contains 14 residues. This CDR3 reads CASSFDSGRDTQYF. The CDR3, as DNA: TGTGCCAGCAGCTTTGATAGCGGGAGGGATACGCAGTATTTT.

The rearrangement uses TRBV2 and TRBJ2-5, with 10 bases identical to TRBD2. This CDR3 comprises 14 residues. Losses at the gene ends were 10 bases for V and 2 bases for J; bases not matched to a gene: 7. Germline CDR1 SNHLY, CDR2 FYNNEI. CDR3 in amino acids: CATSLAGLQETQYF. DNA of the CDR3: TGTGCCACCTCACTAGCGGGATTACAAGAGACCCAGTACTTC.